This TCR beta chain was captured by sequencing in a study of shared clonotypes between healthy human individuals. Sequencing was performed with immunoSEQ multiplex PCR; in TCRdb, only in-frame clones are kept and a portion is missing. The sample yields about 1.1 million clones, about 84% seen once. Germline V CDR1 and CDR2: SNHLY, FYNNEI. Between the trimmed V and J ends, which lost 4 bases and 2 bases, there was a span of 11 bases. The CDR3 is 14 residues long. The clonotype originates from a man younger than 35 in good health. Some clones in this sample may be carry-over from other donors' samples. The sample comprised memory CD4+ T cells from PBMCs. Subset given: CD45RA-negative fraction. This chain joins TRBV2 and TRBJ2-5, with a tentative D call TRBD2 (5 bases). The CDR3 is CASSGSSRQETQYF. The CDR3 nucleotides read TGTGCCAGCAGTGGGTCTAGCCGACAAGAGACCCAGTACTTC.